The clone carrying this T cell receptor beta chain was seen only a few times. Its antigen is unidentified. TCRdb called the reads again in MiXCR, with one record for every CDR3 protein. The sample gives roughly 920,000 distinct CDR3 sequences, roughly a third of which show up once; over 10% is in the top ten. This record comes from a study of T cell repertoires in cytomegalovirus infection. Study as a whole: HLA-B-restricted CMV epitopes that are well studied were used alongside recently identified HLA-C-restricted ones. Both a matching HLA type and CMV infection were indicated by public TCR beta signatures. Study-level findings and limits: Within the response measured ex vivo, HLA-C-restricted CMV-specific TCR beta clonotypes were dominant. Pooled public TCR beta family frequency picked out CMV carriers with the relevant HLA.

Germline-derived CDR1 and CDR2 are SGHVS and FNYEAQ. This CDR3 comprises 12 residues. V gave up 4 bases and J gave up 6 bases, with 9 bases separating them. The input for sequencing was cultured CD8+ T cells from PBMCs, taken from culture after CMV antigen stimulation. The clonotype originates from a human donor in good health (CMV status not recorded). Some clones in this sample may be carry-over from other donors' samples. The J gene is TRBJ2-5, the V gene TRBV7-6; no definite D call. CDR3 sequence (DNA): TGTGCCAGCAGCTACATGGGTAAGACCCAGTACTTC. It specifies CASSYMGKTQYF.